One T cell receptor beta chain is described in this entry. The antigen is unknown. This sample was taken from a study of CD8+ T cells in alopecia areata. Study background: Severity was scored as percentage of affected scalp area in treated patients. Study findings and constraints: Normal scalp had lower clonality than lesional scalp, with alopecia totalis/universalis lesions showing this most strongly. Scalp and blood samples kept many expanded lesional clones throughout tofacitinib.

Sequencing relied on a cDNA template that was reverse transcribed from extracted RNA. Clones were read by immunoSEQ multiplex PCR, and TCRdb kept only the in-frame ones, dropping some. The table has 150,000 to 200,000 clones, 45% to 60% seen once. As for treatment: oral pan-JAK inhibitor, 5-10 mg twice daily. Source: CD8+ T cells sorted from blood, taken at roughly week 53, from a patient treated with tofacitinib. The sequence was collected from a human donor with alopecia areata.

CDR3 sequence reads: CASSLGPDAIADGYTF. The CDR3 DNA reads as TGTGCCAGCAGCTTGGGGCCGGACGCTATAGCGGATGGCTACACCTTC. This sequence joins TRBV5-6 and TRBJ1-2; D unclear. The germline V gene encodes CDR1 SGHDT and CDR2 YYEEEE. The CDR3 totals 16 residues. V lost 0 bases and J 6 bases, leaving 18 bases between the germline ends.